Reported below is one T cell receptor beta chain. In the study's own analysis: Estimation of nucleated cell counts was performed using reference gene primer amplification. Sequencing used immunoSEQ multiplex PCR; TCRdb keeps in-frame clones, though not all of them. For V, J and clone size, that table is used; D and trimming come from the DNA. The profile shows 140,000 or so clones, around nine tenths of them singletons. The germline CDR1 and CDR2 sequences are MGHDK and SYGVNS. Between the trimmed V and J ends, which lost 1 base and 2 bases, there was a span of 8 bases. There are 14 residues in the CDR3. This entry is derived from a study of blood T cell repertoires in COVID-19. Study context: Whether acute or convalescent, the COVID-19 samples came from the United States, Italy and Spain. In each case, the material was cDNA or gDNA derived from T cells, B-cell-depleted T cells, or PBMCs.

Sequenced input: peripheral blood. The rearrangement uses TRBV25-1 and TRBJ1-1; D is undetermined. This receptor was taken from a woman in her forties or fifties with active or convalescent COVID-19. As DNA, the CDR3 is TGTGCCAGCAGTGAATCAGTTGTAAACACTGAAGCTTTCTTT. Translated: CASSESVVNTEAFF.